One and the same sample provided the 14 T cell receptor beta chains below, sequenced in a study of early T cells in non-severe SARS-CoV-2 infection. TCRdb ran MiXCR on the 5' RACE reads and lists one entry per CDR3 protein. Here the sample spans 80,000 to 95,000 distinct CDR3 sequences, 9% to 15% being singletons. Sequenced: whole blood. These receptors originate from an adult who was a healthcare worker with PCR-confirmed SARS-CoV-2 infection or an uninfected control (not recorded which).

This clonotype was observed a handful of times. V is TRBV6-1 and J is TRBJ1-4; D not resolved. Germline CDR1 reads MNHNS; CDR2 reads SASEGT. Trimming removed 4 bases at V and 8 bases at J, with 14 bases between. The CDR3 totals 14 residues. The CDR3 here is CASSAGVLGEKLFF. CDR3 bases: TGTGCCAGCAGTGCTGGGGTGCTTGGGGAAAAACTGTTTTTT.

This clonotype was observed a few times. The V call is TRBV5-1, the J call TRBJ2-1; D is tentatively TRBD1 or TRBD2 (7 bases each). Trimming shortened V by 6 bases and J by 8 bases, and 18 bases separated the two germline ends. Per the germline V gene, CDR1 is SGHRS and CDR2 is YFSETQ. CDR3 length: 14 residues. CDR3: CASTRGGGLDEQFF. The CDR3 DNA follows: TGCGCCAGCACCCGGGGAGGGGGCCTCGATGAGCAGTTCTTC.

This clonotype came up many times. The CDR3: CASSQDRPIAGQGYEQYF. The DNA of the CDR3 is TGTGCCAGCAGCCAAGATAGACCGATAGCGGGACAGGGCTACGAGCAGTACTTC. This chain uses TRBV4-2 with TRBJ2-7; D might be TRBD1 (9 bases). The CDR3 contains 18 residues. Germline CDR1 and CDR2: LGHNA and YNFKEQ. With 0 bases removed from V and 3 bases from J, the gap between germline ends came to 21 bases.

There are many counts of this clonotype. V usage is TRBV7-8 and J usage is TRBJ1-5; TRBD1 might be the D (5 bases). Germline-derived CDR1 and CDR2 are SGHVS and FQNEAQ. Trimming shortened V by 3 bases and J by 6 bases, and 9 bases separated the two germline ends. This CDR3 spans 13 amino acids. This CDR3 reads CASSLGVGQPQHF. The CDR3 DNA follows: TGTGCCAGCAGCTTGGGGGTGGGTCAGCCCCAGCATTTT.

This clonotype was detected only a few times. The chain joins TRBV20-1 to TRBJ1-6; no clear D gene. The V and J ends lost 0 bases and 0 bases respectively, with 12 bases between them. The CDR3 runs to 17 residues. Germline CDR1 DFQATT, CDR2 SNEGSKA (reference sequence). DNA for the CDR3: TGCAGTGCTAGAGATCTGAAAGGGAGCTCCTATAATTCACCCCTCCACTTT. As protein: CSARDLKGSSYNSPLHF.

This clonotype was observed a handful of times. The chain combines TRBV7-9 with TRBJ1-1; TRBD1 might be the D (6 bases). Germline-derived CDR1 and CDR2 are SEHNR and FQNEAQ (reference sequence). The CDR3 extends over 15 amino acids. The V and J ends lost 6 bases and 6 bases respectively, with 20 bases between them. CDR3 sequence: CASRRGGGLGSEAFF. The CDR3 DNA follows: TGTGCCAGCAGACGGGGAGGGGGATTAGGTTCTGAAGCTTTCTTT. Full variable domain (outside the CDR3, taken from reference TRBV7-9 and TRBJ1-1): DTGVSQNPRHKITKRGQNVTFRCDPISEHNRLYWYRQTLGQGPEFLTYFQNEAQLEKSRLLSDRFSAERPKGSFSTLEIQRTEQGDSAMYLCASRRGGGLGSEAFFGQGTRLTVV.

The chain carries TRBV24-1 and TRBJ2-1, with 9 bases aligning to TRBD2. The CDR3 length is 18 residues. Germline assignment: CDR1 KGHDR and CDR2 SFDVKD. V lost 4 bases, J lost 4 bases, and 13 bases stayed unmatched. CDR3 residues: CATSETASGLAGYNEQFF. The CDR3, as DNA: TGTGCCACCAGTGAGACGGCTTCTGGTCTAGCGGGATACAATGAGCAGTTCTTC.

This clonotype has just a few counts. CDR3 in DNA: TGTGCCAGCAGGATAGCGGGAGGCTTCACAGATACGCAGTATTTT. Its translation is CASRIAGGFTDTQYF. The chain uses TRBV6-1 and TRBJ2-3; TRBD2 aligns across 10 bases. With 6 bases clipped from V and 2 bases from J, the junction kept 5 bases outside the gene matches. Germline CDR1 is MNHNS and CDR2 is SASEGT. The CDR3 loop spans 15 amino acids.

This rearrangement joins TRBV7-8 to TRBJ2-5, with 7 bases identical to TRBD1. The germline V gene has CDR1 SGHVS and CDR2 FQNEAQ. With 6 bases clipped from V and 4 bases from J, the junction kept 11 bases outside the gene matches. CDR3 length: 15 residues. The CDR3 DNA is TGTGCCAGCAGATCAGACAGGGTAGTCCGAGAGACCCAGTACTTC. Translation gives CASRSDRVVRETQYF.

This clonotype was observed a handful of times. The rearrangement uses TRBV7-3 and TRBJ1-1, with D possibly matching TRBD1 (6 bases). Per the germline V gene, CDR1 is SGHTA and CDR2 is FQGTGA. The length of the CDR3 is 15 residues. V dropped 3 bases and J dropped 4 bases, with 15 bases sitting between them. The CDR3 loop reads CASSLGAGSVTEAFF. For the CDR3, the DNA is TGTGCCAGCAGCTTGGGGGCCGGGTCAGTCACTGAAGCTTTCTTT.

The V call is TRBV11-2, the J call TRBJ1-1, with D perhaps matching TRBD1 (6 bases). The CDR3 spans 16 residues. Germline V gives CDR1 SGHAT, CDR2 FQNNGV. The germline V and J ends were trimmed by 4 bases and 4 bases, with 19 bases remaining between them. The CDR3 sequence: CASSWRGDKRGTEAFF. The CDR3 DNA reads TGTGCCAGCAGCTGGCGGGGGGACAAACGGGGCACTGAAGCTTTCTTT.

This sequence joins TRBV20-1 and TRBJ2-3; D uncertain. CDR1 is DFQATT and CDR2 is SNEGSKA in the germline V gene (reference sequence). The length of the CDR3 is 12 residues. The V and J ends lost 6 bases and 0 bases respectively, with 7 bases between them. The CDR3: CSATTSTDTQYF. As DNA, the CDR3 is TGCAGTGCCACGACTAGCACAGATACGCAGTATTTT.

This clonotype was counted only a few times. The chain recombines TRBV18 with TRBJ1-1, with D perhaps TRBD1 (6 bases). The CDR3 has 15 amino acids. The V end was cut by 2 bases, the J end by 0 bases, with 10 bases between. Germline CDR1 is KGHSH and CDR2 is LQKENI. The CDR3 here is CASSPNRDMNTEAFF. DNA for the CDR3: TGTGCCAGCTCACCAAACAGGGATATGAACACTGAAGCTTTCTTT.

This clonotype was counted ten times or more. The chain has TRBV24-1 and TRBJ2-2; tentative D call: TRBD1 (5 bases). Germline V lookup: CDR1 KGHDR, CDR2 SFDVKD. There are 15 residues in the CDR3. V was trimmed by 2 bases and J by 1 base, leaving 7 bases between them. The CDR3 loop is CATSDSDRNTGELFF. Here the CDR3 DNA reads TGTGCCACCAGTGATTCTGACAGGAACACCGGGGAGCTGTTTTTT.